The 27 T cell receptor beta chains presented below share a single source sample, sequenced in a study of metastatic and nonmetastatic thyroid tumors. Before thyroid surgery, none of the patients had received any treatment. From the PCR reads, TCRdb re-called clones with MiXCR. The sample gives about 31,000 clones, roughly a fifth of which show up once; around 21% is in the top ten. The sample taken for sequencing was blood. These receptors were taken from a female donor with papillary thyroid cancer or a benign thyroid nodule (not recorded which). Some clones in this sample may be carry-over from other donors' samples.

This clone has a count of ten or more. The chain couples TRBV3-1 to TRBJ2-3; TRBD2 is a possible D gene (5 bases). Trimming pared 1 base from V and 6 bases from J, leaving 17 bases between. Germline assignment: CDR1 LGHDT and CDR2 YNNKEL (reference sequence). The CDR3 consists of 16 residues. The CDR3 spells CASSQVLGSVSDTQYF. The CDR3 DNA reads TGTGCCAGCAGCCAAGTACTAGGAAGCGTTTCCGATACGCAGTATTTT.

This clone is labeled as medium-sized. The chain recombines TRBV27 with TRBJ2-1; the D is unclear. Deletions cut 3 bases from V and 2 bases from J, with 5 bases between. The CDR3 extends over 13 amino acids. Germline V gene sequence: CDR1 MNHEY, CDR2 SMNVEV (reference sequence). CDR3 in amino acids: CASSFGPYNEQFF. The CDR3 DNA follows: TGTGCCAGCAGTTTTGGCCCCTACAATGAGCAGTTCTTC.

Many counts were recorded for this clone. The chain is built from TRBV20-1 and TRBJ2-7; TRBD2 agrees at 8 bases. V was pared by 3 bases and J by 4 bases, with 2 bases of the junction left unmatched. The CDR3 contains 12 residues. Germline lookup yields CDR1 DFQATT and CDR2 SNEGSKA (reference sequence). In nucleotides, the CDR3 is TGCAGTGCTAGCCGGGAGGGGTACGAGCAGTACTTC. It is translated as CSASREGYEQYF.

This clone came up many times. V usage is TRBV6-1 and J usage is TRBJ2-3; 9 bases are shared with TRBD2. Germline CDR1 MNHNS, CDR2 SASEGT. V dropped 1 base and J dropped 13; count of bases not matched to a gene: 9. The CDR3 runs 14 residues. The CDR3 reads CASSEGSSGGREYF. CDR3 nucleotide sequence: TGTGCCAGCAGTGAAGGGTCGAGCGGGGGGAGGGAGTATTTT.

By share, this clone ranks as medium-sized. This chain joins TRBV7-8 and TRBJ1-6, with D unclear. Germline-derived CDR1 and CDR2 are SGHVS and FQNEAQ. V lost 0 bases to trimming and J lost 2 bases, with 11 bases between them. The CDR3 spans 17 residues. This CDR3 is CASSLARVGAYNSPLHF. Written as DNA, the CDR3 is TGTGCCAGCAGCTTAGCGAGAGTGGGTGCCTATAATTCACCCCTCCACTTT.

V usage is TRBV7-8 and J usage is TRBJ2-5, with D tentatively TRBD1 (6 bases). V was shortened by 4 bases and J by 8 bases, with 14 bases between the two germline ends. CDR1 SGHVS and CDR2 FQNEAQ come from the germline V gene. This CDR3 is built from 13 residues. The CDR3 coding sequence is TGTGCCAGCAGCTCGGACAGCCAAGGAACCCAGTACTTC. Protein product: CASSSDSQGTQYF.

Sample share makes this clone medium-sized. The chain carries TRBV6-4 and TRBJ2-1, with D maybe TRBD2 (5 bases). V lost 0 bases, J lost 9 bases, and 9 bases lay in between. The CDR3 runs 13 residues. Germline V lookup: CDR1 MRHNA, CDR2 SNTAGT. In nucleotides, the CDR3 is TGTGCCAGCAGTGACTCCGGGGAAGGTGAGCAGTTCTTC. Translating gives CASSDSGEGEQFF.

This clone was seen a few times. This sequence joins TRBV28 and TRBJ2-5, with D tentatively TRBD1 (6 bases). The CDR3 is 13 residues long. Between the trimmed V and J ends, which lost 5 bases and 3 bases, there was a span of 10 bases. Per the germline V gene, CDR1 is MDHEN and CDR2 is SYDVKM. The CDR3 DNA follows: TGTGCCAGCAGTCCCCGACAGGAAGAGACCCAGTACTTC. Its translation: CASSPRQEETQYF.

In the case of this clone: This may be a read error: a much more frequent sequence differs by one nucleotide. The chain links TRBV5-6 to TRBJ2-1; D is tentatively TRBD1 or TRBD2 (5 bases each). There are 12 residues in the CDR3. Trimming left V 7 bases short and J 6 bases short, with 11 bases between. The germline V gene has CDR1 SGHDT and CDR2 YYEEEE. The CDR3 spells CASGGHLNEQFF. CDR3 DNA sequence: TGTGCCAGCGGAGGACACCTCAATGAGCAGTTCTTC.

The chain is built from TRBV3-1 and TRBJ2-3; 7 nucleotides agree with TRBD2. The trim removed 6 bases at V and 2 bases at J, leaving 5 bases unmatched. The V gene's germline CDR1 is LGHDT and CDR2 YNNKEL (reference sequence). The CDR3 has 14 residues. CDR3 in amino acids: CASRERGHTDTQYF. The CDR3 DNA sequence: TGTGCCAGCAGGGAGCGGGGCCACACAGATACGCAGTATTTT.

This clone ranks as medium-sized. The chain employs TRBV6-1 and TRBJ2-1, with 11 positions matching TRBD1. V lost 5 bases and J lost 4; bases outside the gene matches: 4. Germline lookup yields CDR1 MNHNS and CDR2 SASEGT. The CDR3 length is 15 residues. The CDR3 protein is CASSWDRGSYNEQFF. CDR3 sequence (DNA): TGTGCCAGCAGTTGGGACAGGGGGTCATACAATGAGCAGTTCTTC.

There are a few counts of this clone. The chain combines TRBV12-3 or TRBV12-4 with TRBJ1-5, with TRBD1 as a possible D gene (6 bases). The CDR3 is 15 residues long. Trimming took off 6 bases at V and 0 bases at J, with 12 bases between the two ends. The CDR3 nucleotides are TGTGCCAGCAGAGCCGGGACATATAGCAATCAGCCCCAGCATTTT. Residues: CASRAGTYSNQPQHF.

The chain recombines TRBV5-1 with TRBJ2-7; D possibly corresponds to TRBD2 (6 bases). The germline gives CDR1 SGHRS, CDR2 YFSETQ. The ends were cut back, 3 bases at V and 6 bases at J, with 13 bases in the middle. This CDR3 comprises 13 residues. The CDR3 nucleotides are TGCGCCAGCAGCTACGGGACTCCGGTCGAGCAGTACTTC. Protein sequence: CASSYGTPVEQYF.

This clone was detected ten times or more. The V and J genes are TRBV20-1 and TRBJ1-5, with 7 bases lining up with TRBD1. This CDR3 has 13 amino acids. Per germline, CDR1 DFQATT and CDR2 SNEGSKA (reference sequence). V dropped 5 bases and J dropped 4; count of bases not matched to a gene: 5. This CDR3 is CSAGRGLNQPQHF. The CDR3 DNA is TGCAGTGCTGGTAGGGGGCTAAATCAGCCCCAGCATTTT.

This clone was seen many times. V usage is TRBV24-1 and J usage is TRBJ2-7; 7 bases are a match to TRBD2. The length of the CDR3 is 13 residues. From germline, CDR1 is KGHDR and CDR2 SFDVKD. The J segment lost 7 bases and the V segment lost 6 bases, leaving 8 bases of the junction unmatched. CDR3 in amino acids: CATSPSSGREQYF. Written as DNA, the CDR3 is TGTGCCACCAGTCCCTCTAGCGGACGGGAGCAGTACTTC.

The V and J genes are TRBV7-8 and TRBJ1-6; 8 positions match TRBD1. The CDR3 has 14 amino acids. The V gene's germline CDR1 is SGHVS and CDR2 FQNEAQ. The trim removed 10 bases at V and 10 bases at J, leaving 12 bases unmatched. DNA of the CDR3: TGTGCCACCGACAGGGGCACCGGAGGATCACCCCTCCACTTT. Protein product: CATDRGTGGSPLHF. Full variable domain (rest looked up from reference TRBV7-8 and TRBJ1-6): GAGVSQSPRYKVAKRGQDVALRCDPISGHVSLFWYQQALGQGPEFLTYFQNEAQLDKSGLPSDRFFAERPEGSVSTLKIQRTQQEDSAVYLCATDRGTGGSPLHFGNGTRLTVT.

The count of this clone is one. The CDR3 region is CASLRRDRGRTPRHYGYTF. DNA for the CDR3: TGTGCCAGCCTAAGAAGGGACAGGGGGCGCACTCCTCGACACTATGGCTACACCTTC. The chain uses TRBV11-2 and TRBJ1-2; 12 bases fit TRBD1. Germline CDR1 is SGHAT and CDR2 is FQNNGV. There are 19 residues in the CDR3. V was pared by 8 bases and J by 3 bases, with 19 bases of the junction left unmatched.

V is TRBV10-3 and J is TRBJ2-6; D gene uncertain. The germline CDR1 and CDR2 sequences are ENHRY and SYGVKD. Trimming stripped 6 bases from V and 0 bases from J, with 6 bases between. The CDR3 length is 14 residues. The CDR3, as DNA: TGTGCCATCAGGGGAACCTCTGGGGCCAACGTCCTGACTTTC. This encodes CAIRGTSGANVLTF.

The sample holds many counts of this clone. The rearrangement links TRBV12-3 or TRBV12-4 to TRBJ2-1; TRBD2 matches 11 bases. The CDR3 contains 15 residues. Germline trimming cut 5 bases from V and 7 bases from J; bases unmatched to any gene: 7. CDR3 residues: CASSLIAGGKNEQFF. The DNA for the CDR3 is TGTGCCAGCAGTCTAATAGCGGGGGGGAAAAATGAGCAGTTCTTC.

This clone was found a few times. This chain connects TRBV19 to TRBJ1-2, with D tentatively TRBD1 (6 bases). The CDR3 sequence is 13 residues long. Trimming shortened V by 9 bases and J by 3 bases, and 14 bases separated the two germline ends. The germline gives CDR1 LNHDA, CDR2 SQIVND (reference sequence). The CDR3 spells CARTAGQYYGYTF. DNA of the CDR3: TGTGCCAGAACCGCGGGACAATACTATGGCTACACCTTC. Based on the CDR3 plus reference TRBV19 and TRBJ1-2, the full variable domain is DGGITQSPKYLFRKEGQNVTLSCEQNLNHDAMYWYRQDPGQGLRLIYYSQIVNDFQKGDIAEGYSVSREKKESFPLTVTSAQKNPTAFYLCARTAGQYYGYTFGSGTRLTVV.

There are a few counts of this clone. The V gene is TRBV11-2, the J gene TRBJ2-1, with a tentative D call TRBD2 (5 bases). The CDR3 length is 15 residues. Per the germline V gene, CDR1 is SGHAT and CDR2 is FQNNGV. The V end lost 1 base, the J end lost 0 bases, and 7 bases lay between the germline ends. The CDR3 is CASSLVRGSYNEQFF. The DNA for the CDR3 is TGTGCCAGCAGCTTAGTCCGGGGCTCCTACAATGAGCAGTTCTTC.

On this clone itself: One end of the junction is discordant with germline, which a read error may explain. For the CDR3, the DNA is TGTGCCATCAGCCCGGTGGGGCACACTGATACGCTGTATTTT. Its translation is CAISPVGHTDTLYF. The genes are TRBV10-3 and TRBJ2-3; TRBD1 is a possible D gene (5 bases). CDR1 is ENHRY, CDR2 SYGVKD, per germline. The CDR3 spans 14 residues.

This clone was seen repeatedly, ten times or more. The chain uses TRBV6-2 or TRBV6-3 and TRBJ1-2, with no clear D. From germline, CDR1 is MNHEY and CDR2 SVGEGT. The CDR3 sequence is 14 residues long. V was pared by 6 bases and J by 8 bases, with 19 bases between. The CDR3 DNA reads TGTGCCAGCAGCCCATCATCGCCGCCAGGAGGCTACACCTTC. It specifies CASSPSSPPGGYTF.

This clone occurred a few times. This sequence joins TRBV27 and TRBJ2-7, with TRBD2 identical over 8 bases. Germline V gene data show CDR1 as MNHEY and CDR2 as SMNVEV (reference sequence). The CDR3 is made up of 16 amino acids. V gave up 5 bases and J gave up 3 bases; unmatched junction bases: 12. The CDR3 sequence: CASSRKRELGFYEQYF. CDR3 nucleotide sequence: TGTGCCAGCAGTCGCAAGCGGGAGCTTGGTTTCTACGAGCAGTACTTC.

The rearrangement joins TRBV20-1 to TRBJ1-1, with a weak D call TRBD1 (6 bases). This CDR3 contains 12 residues. The ends were cut back, 5 bases at V and 2 bases at J, with 9 bases in the middle. From germline, CDR1 is DFQATT and CDR2 SNEGSKA (reference sequence). The CDR3 here is CSAEGVNTEAFF. CDR3 sequence (DNA): TGCAGTGCTGAGGGGGTAAACACTGAAGCTTTCTTT.

The rearrangement links TRBV28 to TRBJ1-3; D gene ambiguous. CDR1 and CDR2 from the germline V gene are MDHEN and SYDVKM. The V end lost 2 bases, the J end lost 5 bases, and 7 bases lay between the germline ends. This CDR3 region has 13 residues. CDR3 region: CASSLTGRNTIYF. The CDR3 nucleotides are TGTGCCAGCAGTTTAACCGGGAGAAACACCATATATTTT.

This clone was picked up a small number of times. The CDR3 is CASSPGQKYEQYF. The CDR3 region has the DNA TGTGCCAGCAGTCCCGGACAGAAGTACGAGCAGTACTTC. This chain links TRBV28 with TRBJ2-7, with D perhaps matching TRBD1 (6 bases). The CDR3 length is 13 residues. Between the trimmed V and J ends, which lost 5 bases and 4 bases, there was a span of 12 bases. Germline CDR1 and CDR2: MDHEN and SYDVKM.